This is a list of T cell receptor beta chains from one sample in a study of blood T cell repertoires in COVID-19. Clones were sequenced by immunoSEQ multiplex PCR, and TCRdb holds only the in-frame ones, with some missing. The sample lists 150,000 to 200,000 clones, approximately 95% occurring once. Material for sequencing was peripheral blood. The receptors stem from a woman aged 45-59 years with acute or convalescent COVID-19. CDR3s include the opening cysteine and the closing phenylalanine or tryptophan. The D gene is left open where the match is weak. Clone size appears in some rows only: once, few, many, or a class for an expanded clone.

d_gene | j_gene | v_gene | abundance | CDR3nt | CDR3aa
. | TRBJ2-1 | TRBV19 | . | TGTGCCAGTAGTATAGAGCGGGGTGAGCAGTTCTTC | CASSIERGEQFF
. | TRBJ1-3 | TRBV4-1 | . | TGCGCCAGCAGCCAAACCCCACCAAACAGCGGCACCATATATTTT | CASSQTPPNSGTIYF
TRBD2 | TRBJ2-1 | TRBV5-5 | . | TGTGCCAGCGCGGGGGGTAGCAATGAGCAGTTCTTC | CASAGGSNEQFF
. | TRBJ2-7 | TRBV5-1 | . | TGCGCCAGCAGCTCCCCTCGGGTAGCACCCTACGAGCAGTACTTC | CASSSPRVAPYEQYF
. | TRBJ2-1 | TRBV30 | . | TGTGCCTGGAATCTAGGCAATGAGCAGTTCTTC | CAWNLGNEQFF
. | TRBJ1-6 | TRBV6-5 | . | TGTGCCAGCGGAAGGGGTATGAATTCACCCCTCCACTTT | CASGRGMNSPLHF
. | TRBJ1-5 | TRBV15 | . | TGTGCCACCAGCCGTGACCCAGGGAGCAATCAGCCCCAGCATTTT | CATSRDPGSNQPQHF
TRBD1 | TRBJ1-2 | TRBV28 | . | TGTGCCAGCAGACGACCGGACAGGGGAGACTATGGCTACACCTTC | CASRRPDRGDYGYTF
. | TRBJ2-1 | TRBV4-2 | few | TGTGCCAGCAGCCCTGGGGGGAATGAGCAGTTCTTC | CASSPGGNEQFF
TRBD1 | TRBJ1-6 | TRBV19 | . | TGTGCCAGTAGTCAGGGGGCTTGGAATTCACCCCTCCACTTT | CASSQGAWNSPLHF
. | TRBJ2-5 | TRBV6-5 | . | TGTGCCAGCAAGGAATTCGACAGGATGACGGAGACCCAGTACTTC | CASKEFDRMTETQYF
. | TRBJ1-1 | TRBV6-5 | . | TGTGCCAGCAGTTACGAAGCAGGCACTGAAGCTTTCTTT | CASSYEAGTEAFF
. | TRBJ1-5 | TRBV10-3 | . | TGTGCCATCAGTGAGTCGAATGGGGGCGCGGGCCTGCCCCAGCATTTT | CAISESNGGAGLPQHF
TRBD1 | TRBJ1-2 | TRBV10-3 | . | TGTGCCATCAGTGAGCCTCAACAGGGGCCTTATGGCTACACCTTC | CAISEPQQGPYGYTF
. | TRBJ2-7 | TRBV29-1 | . | TGCAGCGCCCGAGGTTGGTCCGCAGAGCAGTACTTC | CSARGWSAEQYF
. | TRBJ1-2 | TRBV19 | . | TGTGCCAGTAAAGGGCAGGGGCAAAACTATGGCTACACCTTC | CASKGQGQNYGYTF
. | TRBJ1-3 | TRBV18 | . | TGTGCCAGCTCACGGGGCTCCCCTGGAAACACCATATATTTT | CASSRGSPGNTIYF
. | TRBJ1-4 | TRBV21-1 | . | TGTGCCAGCGGTTCCGGGGGGGACATTCTGGGAAATGAAAAACTGTTTTTT | CASGSGGDILGNEKLFF
. | TRBJ2-5 | TRBV7-8 | . | TGTGCCAGCAGCTCCCGGCCTGGCTCCCCAAGGGGAGAGACCCAGTACTTC | CASSSRPGSPRGETQYF
. | TRBJ1-3 | TRBV5-1 | few | TGCGCCAGCAGCTTGGCCGGGGACGGGAGTGACGGAAACACCATATATTTT | CASSLAGDGSDGNTIYF
. | TRBJ1-6 | TRBV4-2 | . | TGTGCCAGCCGGCCGCGGCCCGATAATTCACCCCTCCACTTT | CASRPRPDNSPLHF
TRBD1 | TRBJ1-1 | TRBV4-1 | . | TGCGCCAGCAGCCAAGAGGGCAGGGGGGACGGTGGCACTGAAGCTTTCTTT | CASSQEGRGDGGTEAFF
. | TRBJ2-7 | TRBV2 | once | TGTGCCAGCAGGCGGGCAGGCTACGAGCAGTACTTC | CASRRAGYEQYF
TRBD1 | TRBJ1-3 | TRBV18 | . | TGTGCCAGCTCACCGTGGGACAGGGTGGACACCATATATTTT | CASSPWDRVDTIYF
. | TRBJ1-5 | TRBV30 | . | TGTGCCTGGAGTGCCCCGGACAGAAACAATCAGCCCCAGCATTTT | CAWSAPDRNNQPQHF
. | TRBJ2-2 | TRBV29-1 | . | TGCAGCGGGAGGGATGGAGACACCGGGGAGCTGTTTTTT | CSGRDGDTGELFF
. | TRBJ1-6 | TRBV25-1 | . | TGTGCCAGCAGTGAATTGAGTAGCTCCTATAATTCACCCCTCCACTTT | CASSELSSSYNSPLHF
TRBD2 | TRBJ2-1 | TRBV7-3 | . | TGTGCCAGCAGCTCCCAGGGCGGACTAGCGGGAGTTGGGGAGCAGTTCTTC | CASSSQGGLAGVGEQFF
TRBD1 | TRBJ2-1 | TRBV12-3/TRBV12-4 | once | TGTGCCAGCAGGGCGGGACAGGGCAATGAGCAGTTCTTC | CASRAGQGNEQFF
. | TRBJ1-6 | TRBV28 | . | TGTGCCAGCAGTTTATCATCCGGGAAGAATTCACCCCTCCACTTT | CASSLSSGKNSPLHF
. | TRBJ2-5 | TRBV3-1/TRBV3-2 | . | TGTGCCAGCAGCCAAGGGGCGGGTCGGACCCAGTACTTC | CASSQGAGRTQYF
TRBD2 | TRBJ2-5 | TRBV7-3 | . | TGTGCCAGCAGCTTTAGCGGGGGGCCTTACCAAGAGACCCAGTACTTC | CASSFSGGPYQETQYF
. | TRBJ1-5 | TRBV21-1 | . | TGTGCCAGCAGCACCCTGGGACAGGGAACGGGCAATCAGCCCCAGCATTTT | CASSTLGQGTGNQPQHF
TRBD1 | TRBJ1-2 | TRBV11-2 | . | TGTGCCAGCAGCACTCGGACAGGGGCCGGTGGCTACACCTTC | CASSTRTGAGGYTF
. | TRBJ1-1 | TRBV11-3 | . | TGTGCCAGCAGCTCTCGACAGCAGATGAACACTGAAGCTTTCTTT | CASSSRQQMNTEAFF
TRBD2 | TRBJ2-2 | TRBV7-8 | . | TGTGCCAGCAGCCGACCCCCCAGTAGCGGGGGTCCTACCGGGGAGCTGTTTTTT | CASSRPPSSGGPTGELFF
TRBD1 | TRBJ2-2 | TRBV3-1/TRBV3-2 | . | TGTGCCAGCAGCCAGACAGGGGGCACCGGGGAGCTGTTTTTT | CASSQTGGTGELFF
. | TRBJ2-7 | TRBV19 | . | TGTGCCAGTAGTATAGCACGAGGAAACGAGCAGTACTTC | CASSIARGNEQYF
. | TRBJ1-2 | TRBV4-1 | . | TGCGCCAGCAGCCCCCCGGCAGGACTTTATGGCTACACCTTC | CASSPPAGLYGYTF
. | TRBJ1-6 | TRBV27 | . | TGTGCCAGCAGCCCTACGTCAGGACAGTGGAATTCACCCCTCCACTTT | CASSPTSGQWNSPLHF
. | TRBJ2-7 | TRBV6-5 | . | TGTGCCAGCAGTTACTCCTGGCAGGGGTTCAACGAGCAGTACTTC | CASSYSWQGFNEQYF
TRBD1 | TRBJ1-6 | TRBV6-5 | . | TGTGCCAGCAGTAATCCGGGACAGGGTTATTCACCCCTCCACTTT | CASSNPGQGYSPLHF
TRBD2 | TRBJ2-5 | TRBV5-4 | . | TGTGCCAGCAGCCCCGGGACTAGCGACCAAGAGACCCAGTACTTC | CASSPGTSDQETQYF
. | TRBJ2-7 | TRBV4-1 | . | TGCGCCAGCAGCCTCCTCTCCGGGACTTCCTACGAGCAGTACTTC | CASSLLSGTSYEQYF
. | TRBJ2-2 | TRBV25-1 | . | TGTGCCAGCAGTGAATCTCGGACAGTCACCGGGGAGCTGTTTTTT | CASSESRTVTGELFF
. | TRBJ2-7 | TRBV10-2 | . | TGCGCCAGCAGTCCGGACAGAGACGAGCAGTACTTC | CASSPDRDEQYF
. | TRBJ1-5 | TRBV4-3 | . | TGCGCCAGCAGCCAAGATCATAGAGATCAGCCCCAGCATTTT | CASSQDHRDQPQHF
. | TRBJ2-7 | TRBV28 | . | TGTGCCAGCAGTTTGGTTGGGGGCCACGAGCAGTACTTC | CASSLVGGHEQYF
TRBD1 | TRBJ1-5 | TRBV15 | . | TGTGCCACCAGCAGAGCAGGGGGCCGCAATCAGCCCCAGCATTTT | CATSRAGGRNQPQHF